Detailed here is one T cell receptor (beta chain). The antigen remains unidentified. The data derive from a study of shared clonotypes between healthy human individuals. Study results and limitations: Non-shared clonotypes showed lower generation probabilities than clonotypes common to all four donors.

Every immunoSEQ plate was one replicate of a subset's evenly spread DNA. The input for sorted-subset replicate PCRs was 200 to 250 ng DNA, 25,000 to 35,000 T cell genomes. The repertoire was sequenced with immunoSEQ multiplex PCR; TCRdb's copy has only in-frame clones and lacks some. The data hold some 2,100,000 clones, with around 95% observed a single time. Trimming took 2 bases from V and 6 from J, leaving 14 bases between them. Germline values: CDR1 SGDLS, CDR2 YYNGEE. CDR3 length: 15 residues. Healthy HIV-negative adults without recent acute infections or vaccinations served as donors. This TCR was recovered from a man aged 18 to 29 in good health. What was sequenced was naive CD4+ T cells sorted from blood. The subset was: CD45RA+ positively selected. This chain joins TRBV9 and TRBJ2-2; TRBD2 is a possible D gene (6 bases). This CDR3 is CASSVGTGQAGELFF. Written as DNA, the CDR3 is TGTGCCAGCAGCGTGGGGACTGGCCAGGCCGGGGAGCTGTTTTTT.